Listed below are T cell receptor beta chains from one sample, sequenced in a study of blood T cell repertoires in COVID-19. Clones were read by immunoSEQ multiplex PCR, and TCRdb kept only the in-frame ones, dropping some. The sample lists approximately 77,000 clones, approximately 90% occurring once. The sample consisted of peripheral blood. The receptors shown here come from a man aged 50-59 years with active COVID-19. The CDR3 runs from the conserved cysteine through the conserved F or W. The order of the fields is V gene, clone size, D gene, J gene, CDR3 protein, CDR3 DNA. The D gene is left open where the match is weak. The size of a clone is reported for some rows only, either as once, few or many, or as a class for expanded clones.

v_gene: TRBV2
abundance: .
d_gene: .
j_gene: TRBJ2-7
CDR3aa: CASSVAGNEQYF
CDR3nt: TGTGCCAGCAGTGTTGCGGGGAACGAGCAGTACTTC

v_gene: TRBV7-3
abundance: .
d_gene: .
j_gene: TRBJ2-7
CDR3aa: CASSRSSGSYEQYF
CDR3nt: TGTGCCAGCAGCCGCTCTAGTGGTTCCTACGAGCAGTACTTC

v_gene: TRBV28
abundance: once
d_gene: .
j_gene: TRBJ2-6
CDR3aa: CASRSPSPGGANVLTF
CDR3nt: TGTGCCAGCAGATCCCCCTCCCCTGGCGGGGCCAACGTCCTGACTTTC

v_gene: TRBV28
abundance: .
d_gene: .
j_gene: TRBJ1-2
CDR3aa: CASLRGYATWEGYTF
CDR3nt: TGTGCCAGCCTCCGCGGATATGCCACCTGGGAGGGCTACACCTTC

v_gene: TRBV11-3
abundance: .
d_gene: .
j_gene: TRBJ2-7
CDR3aa: CASSTRGNADYEQYF
CDR3nt: TGTGCCAGCAGCACACGCGGAAATGCTGACTACGAGCAGTACTTC

v_gene: TRBV28
abundance: .
d_gene: .
j_gene: TRBJ2-1
CDR3aa: CASSLGEMQFF
CDR3nt: TGTGCCAGCAGTTTAGGGGAGATGCAGTTCTTC

v_gene: TRBV7-9
abundance: .
d_gene: TRBD2
j_gene: TRBJ2-1
CDR3aa: CASSPGLVSYNEQFF
CDR3nt: TGTGCCAGCAGCCCAGGACTAGTTTCCTACAATGAGCAGTTCTTC

v_gene: TRBV19
abundance: .
d_gene: .
j_gene: TRBJ1-5
CDR3aa: CASSISRYSNQPQHF
CDR3nt: TGTGCCAGTAGTATTTCCCGTTATAGCAATCAGCCCCAGCATTTT

v_gene: TRBV7-8
abundance: .
d_gene: .
j_gene: TRBJ1-1
CDR3aa: CASSLRGWGRTEAFF
CDR3nt: TGTGCCAGCAGCTTAAGGGGTTGGGGTAGGACTGAAGCTTTCTTT

v_gene: TRBV5-6
abundance: once
d_gene: .
j_gene: TRBJ1-5
CDR3aa: CASSFGQNHQPQHF
CDR3nt: TGTGCCAGCAGCTTCGGACAAAATCATCAGCCCCAGCATTTT

v_gene: TRBV7-2
abundance: .
d_gene: .
j_gene: TRBJ2-5
CDR3aa: CASSLAGVRLGGETQYF
CDR3nt: TGTGCCAGCAGCTTAGCCGGAGTGAGACTAGGCGGGGAGACCCAGTACTTC

v_gene: TRBV6-5
abundance: .
d_gene: TRBD1
j_gene: TRBJ2-5
CDR3aa: CASSTGARETQYF
CDR3nt: TGTGCCAGCAGCACAGGGGCGAGAGAGACCCAGTACTTC

v_gene: TRBV3-1/TRBV3-2
abundance: .
d_gene: TRBD2
j_gene: TRBJ2-1
CDR3aa: CASSSSGGFEQFF
CDR3nt: TGTGCCAGCAGCAGCTCGGGGGGGTTTGAGCAGTTCTTC

v_gene: TRBV6-5
abundance: .
d_gene: .
j_gene: TRBJ2-5
CDR3aa: CASIGGAVGETQYF
CDR3nt: TGTGCCAGCATAGGGGGGGCCGTAGGGGAGACCCAGTACTTC

v_gene: TRBV6-6
abundance: .
d_gene: .
j_gene: TRBJ1-3
CDR3aa: CASSYVQGGNTIYF
CDR3nt: TGTGCCAGCAGTTATGTACAGGGAGGAAACACCATATATTTT

v_gene: TRBV19
abundance: .
d_gene: TRBD2
j_gene: TRBJ2-7
CDR3aa: CASSIGLSGGGPVYEQYF
CDR3nt: TGTGCCAGTAGTATAGGGTTAAGCGGCGGGGGGCCGGTGTACGAGCAGTACTTC

v_gene: TRBV4-3
abundance: .
d_gene: TRBD1
j_gene: TRBJ1-2
CDR3aa: CASSQDRQGDGYTF
CDR3nt: TGCGCCAGCAGCCAAGATAGGCAGGGGGATGGCTACACCTTC

v_gene: TRBV4-1
abundance: .
d_gene: .
j_gene: TRBJ1-3
CDR3aa: CASSQIKAGAAGNTIYF
CDR3nt: TGCGCCAGCAGCCAAATCAAGGCAGGGGCGGCTGGAAACACCATATATTTT

v_gene: TRBV9
abundance: .
d_gene: TRBD2
j_gene: TRBJ2-7
CDR3aa: CASSPESGGTYEQYF
CDR3nt: TGTGCCAGCAGCCCCGAGAGCGGGGGAACCTACGAGCAGTACTTC

v_gene: TRBV2
abundance: .
d_gene: .
j_gene: TRBJ2-2
CDR3aa: CASSEVGGPGELFF
CDR3nt: TGTGCCAGCAGTGAAGTCGGCGGTCCCGGGGAGCTGTTTTTT

v_gene: TRBV18
abundance: .
d_gene: .
j_gene: TRBJ1-2
CDR3aa: CASSPLAGYGYTF
CDR3nt: TGTGCCAGCTCACCACTAGCAGGGTATGGCTACACCTTC

v_gene: TRBV20-1
abundance: .
d_gene: .
j_gene: TRBJ2-7
CDR3aa: CSARDGRGQYF
CDR3nt: TGCAGTGCTAGAGATGGTCGAGGGCAGTACTTC

v_gene: TRBV6-1
abundance: .
d_gene: .
j_gene: TRBJ2-5
CDR3aa: CASSERETQYF
CDR3nt: TGTGCCAGCAGTGAGAGGGAGACCCAGTACTTC

v_gene: TRBV7-2
abundance: .
d_gene: TRBD2
j_gene: TRBJ2-1
CDR3aa: CASSLSGGNNEQFF
CDR3nt: TGTGCCAGCAGCCTTAGCGGGGGCAACAATGAGCAGTTCTTC

v_gene: TRBV30
abundance: .
d_gene: .
j_gene: TRBJ1-5
CDR3aa: CAWSGVVNNQPQHF
CDR3nt: TGTGCCTGGAGTGGTGTTGTCAACAATCAGCCCCAGCATTTT

v_gene: TRBV19
abundance: .
d_gene: .
j_gene: TRBJ2-7
CDR3aa: CASSTLSGTPSYEQYF
CDR3nt: TGTGCCAGTAGTACTCTTAGCGGCACGCCCTCCTACGAGCAGTACTTC

v_gene: TRBV12-3/TRBV12-4
abundance: .
d_gene: .
j_gene: TRBJ2-5
CDR3aa: CASSLAETQYF
CDR3nt: TGTGCCAGCAGTTTGGCAGAGACCCAGTACTTC

v_gene: TRBV28
abundance: .
d_gene: TRBD2
j_gene: TRBJ2-5
CDR3aa: CASSFFGASGGDIQETQYF
CDR3nt: TGTGCCAGCAGTTTTTTCGGGGCTAGCGGGGGGGATATCCAAGAGACCCAGTACTTC

v_gene: TRBV6-6
abundance: .
d_gene: .
j_gene: TRBJ1-1
CDR3aa: CASSREFASEAFF
CDR3nt: TGTGCCAGCAGTCGGGAGTTTGCCTCTGAAGCTTTCTTT

v_gene: TRBV18
abundance: .
d_gene: TRBD1
j_gene: TRBJ1-2
CDR3aa: CASSPRTGVNPFGYTF
CDR3nt: TGTGCCAGCTCACCGAGGACAGGGGTTAATCCTTTTGGCTACACCTTC

v_gene: TRBV9
abundance: few
d_gene: TRBD2
j_gene: TRBJ2-3
CDR3aa: CASSRGGAPSTDTQYF
CDR3nt: TGTGCCAGCAGCCGGGGGGGGGCCCCTAGCACAGATACGCAGTATTTT